This T cell receptor (beta chain) originates from a study of blood T cell repertoires in COVID-19. Study at large: Spain, Italy and the United States supplied samples that represented acute and convalescent COVID-19. Sources were T cells, B-cell-depleted T cells, or PBMCs; the material itself was cDNA or gDNA.

Trimming removed 9 bases at V and 7 bases at J, with 12 bases between. CDR1 and CDR2 from the germline V gene are SNHLY and FYNNEI. This CDR3 has 11 amino acids. Original data processing: The assay estimated nucleated cells by amplifying reference gene primers. Measured with immunoSEQ multiplex PCR; TCRdb has only the in-frame clones, and not every one. V and J calls and clone size come straight from that table; D and trimming were deduced from the DNA. Of over 250,000 clones listed, over 75% are singletons. The clonotype originates from a human donor in a cohort sampled during active COVID-19. The J gene is TRBJ1-1, the V gene TRBV2; no firm D call. The sequencing sample was made of peripheral blood. The CDR3 coding sequence is TGTGCCAGAGGATGGAGCAGTGAAGCTTTCTTT. Translated, it gives CARGWSSEAFF.